These 23 T cell receptor beta chains were all obtained from the same sample, sequenced in a study of T cells in Graves' hyperthyroidism and ophthalmopathy. Amplified TCR beta CDR3 regions derived from RNA transcripts. A set of HTBI primers served as the primers for a first-round RT-PCR of the TCR CDR3. TCRdb re-called the multiplex PCR reads through MiXCR, storing one row per CDR3 protein. The sample records over 350,000 distinct CDR3 sequences, over 12% being singletons. The sample taken for sequencing was blood. Receptors were obtained from a man aged 50 to 59 with Graves' ophthalmopathy.

This clonotype was seen repeatedly, ten times or more. The genes are TRBV6-1 and TRBJ2-7; TRBD2 matches at 10 bases. The germline CDR1 and CDR2 sequences are MNHNS and SASEGT. CDR3 size: 13 residues. The CDR3, as DNA: TGTGCTTCGGGACTAGCGACTTACCACGAGCAGTACTTC. This gives the protein CASGLATYHEQYF.

The chain couples TRBV2 to TRBJ2-5; D may be TRBD2 (7 bases). CDR3 length: 14 residues. The V end was cut by 10 bases, the J end by 5 bases, with 20 bases between. Germline lookup yields CDR1 SNHLY and CDR2 FYNNEI. CDR3 sequence: CAILQGGGQETQYF. As DNA, the CDR3 is TGTGCCATCCTCCAAGGGGGAGGGCAGGAGACCCAGTACTTC. Variable domain in full (rest from reference TRBV2 and TRBJ2-5): EPEVTQTPSHQVTQMGQEVILRCVPISNHLYFYWYRQILGQKVEFLVSFYNNEISEKSEIFDDQFSVERPDGSNFTLKIRSTKLEDSAMYFCAILQGGGQETQYFGPGTRLLVL.

This clonotype was seen ten or more times. The V gene is TRBV28, the J gene TRBJ2-2, with no clear D. CDR1 MDHEN and CDR2 SYDVKM come from the germline V gene. Trimming shortened V by 2 bases and J by 0 bases, and 10 bases separated the two germline ends. The CDR3 is made up of 16 amino acids. This CDR3 is CASSLQRRSNTGELFF. The CDR3 DNA follows: TGTGCCAGCAGTTTACAGCGCCGTTCGAACACCGGGGAGCTGTTTTTT.

This clonotype was observed many times. The V call is TRBV6-2 or TRBV6-3, the J call TRBJ2-3; D might be TRBD2 (5 bases). CDR1 is MNHEY, CDR2 SVGEGT, per germline. The CDR3 runs to 16 residues. Trimming stripped 3 bases from V and 2 bases from J, with 15 bases between. In DNA, the CDR3 is TGTGCCAGCAGTTATCCGGCGGGTCGAAACACAGATACGCAGTATTTT. Protein sequence: CASSYPAGRNTDTQYF.

The chain is built from TRBV10-3 and TRBJ2-1; 10 nucleotides align to TRBD2. The V gene's germline CDR1 is ENHRY and CDR2 SYGVKD. After removal of 6 bases from V and 7 bases from J, the junction contained 6 bases not matched to a gene. This CDR3 comprises 14 residues. CDR3 in DNA: TGTGCCATCAGCCTAGCGGGAGTCTCGAATGAGCAGTTCTTC. This encodes CAISLAGVSNEQFF.

This sequence joins TRBV6-4 and TRBJ1-1; D remains unclear. Germline assignment: CDR1 MRHNA and CDR2 SNTAGT. Trimming shortened V by 6 bases and J by 1 base, and 9 bases separated the two germline ends. The CDR3 sequence is 13 residues long. CDR3 DNA: TGTGCCAGCAGGGGGAAGTCGAACACTGAAGCTTTCTTT. Its translation is CASRGKSNTEAFF.

The CDR3 sequence is CASSFGRGGQYF. CDR3 in DNA: TGTGCCAGCAGCTTCGGGCGGGGAGGGCAGTATTTT. The chain carries TRBV7-3 and TRBJ2-3; weak D call: TRBD2 (6 bases). CDR1 and CDR2 (germline): SGHTA, FQGTGA. Between the trimmed V and J ends, which lost 3 bases and 11 bases, there was a span of 12 bases. The CDR3 is 12 residues long.

In this sample, this clonotype turned up many times. This chain joins TRBV20-1 and TRBJ2-1, with 8 bases identical to TRBD2. The CDR3 is 14 amino acids. The germline CDR1 and CDR2 sequences are DFQATT and SNEGSKA (reference sequence). CDR3 amino acids: CRARAGAGTNEQFF. The CDR3, as DNA: TGCAGGGCACGAGCGGGAGCGGGTACAAATGAGCAGTTCTTC.

In regard to this clonotype: Given a much more abundant clone one base away, this may be a read error. The CDR3 reads CSVMTGPYEQYF. As DNA, the CDR3 is TGCAGCGTTATGACAGGGCCCTACGAGCAGTACTTC. V and J are TRBV29-1 and TRBJ2-7; TRBD1 aligns across 7 bases. The CDR3 covers 12 residues. The J segment lost 2 bases and the V segment lost 5 bases, leaving 3 bases of the junction unmatched. CDR1 and CDR2 from the germline V gene are SQVTM and ANQGSEA.

The chain joins TRBV2 to TRBJ1-2, with 8 bases identical to TRBD1. From germline, CDR1 is SNHLY and CDR2 FYNNEI. CDR3 length equals 13 residues. The V segment lost 8 bases and the J segment 4 bases; nucleotides outside the gene matches: 6. The CDR3 DNA sequence: TGTGCCAGCGGACAGGGTCTCGGCTATGGCTACACCTTC. It specifies CASGQGLGYGYTF.

This clonotype was detected only a few times. V and J are TRBV5-4 and TRBJ2-3, with TRBD2 identical over 11 bases. Unmatched junction bases numbered 4, after V lost 4 bases and J lost 3 bases. The length of the CDR3 is 15 residues. From germline, CDR1 is SGHNT and CDR2 YYREEE (reference sequence). The CDR3 DNA follows: TGTGCCAGCAGCGGAGGACTAGCGGGTACAGATACGCAGTATTTT. Residues: CASSGGLAGTDTQYF.

This clonotype occurred many times. The V gene is TRBV12-3 or TRBV12-4, the J gene TRBJ2-1; possibly TRBD1 or TRBD2 for D (6 bases each). There are 13 residues in the CDR3. The germline V and J ends were trimmed by 3 bases and 10 bases, with 13 bases remaining between them. CDR3 amino acids: CASSFVGGGEQFF. The CDR3 DNA is TGTGCCAGCAGTTTTGTCGGGGGCGGCGAGCAGTTCTTC.

There are many counts of this clonotype. This chain joins TRBV13 and TRBJ2-1; D is undetermined. CDR3 length: 12 residues. Deletions cut 2 bases from V and 8 bases from J, with 7 bases between. Germline V lookup: CDR1 PRHDT, CDR2 FYEKMQ (reference sequence). The CDR3 loop reads CASSLTPYEQFF. The DNA for the CDR3 is TGTGCCAGCAGCTTAACCCCCTATGAGCAGTTCTTC.

In its sample, this clonotype was seen many times. The genes are TRBV28 and TRBJ2-3; no clear D. Trimming left V 5 bases short and J 2 bases short, with 17 bases between. CDR1 is MDHEN, CDR2 SYDVKM, per germline. The CDR3 spans 16 residues. CDR3 coding DNA: TGTGCCAGCAGTCCGCGACCCGGTAAAACCACAGATACGCAGTATTTT. Protein: CASSPRPGKTTDTQYF.

This clonotype was picked up many times. The V and J genes are TRBV7-8 and TRBJ1-4, with D possibly being TRBD1 (5 bases). CDR3 length: 17 residues. Germline V lookup: CDR1 SGHVS, CDR2 FQNEAQ. V lost 5 bases to trimming and J lost 0 bases, with 16 bases between them. In nucleotides, the CDR3 is TGTGCCAGCAGCCCCCGGGACTCCCCCTCAACTAATGAAAAACTGTTTTTT. Translated: CASSPRDSPSTNEKLFF. The variable domain in full, completed from reference TRBV7-8 and TRBJ1-4, reads GAGVSQSPRYKVAKRGQDVALRCDPISGHVSLFWYQQALGQGPEFLTYFQNEAQLDKSGLPSDRFFAERPEGSVSTLKIQRTQQEDSAVYLCASSPRDSPSTNEKLFFGSGTQLSVL.

This clonotype has only a few counts. The rearrangement links TRBV5-6 to TRBJ1-6; D is uncertain. V was cut by 0 bases and J by 8 bases, with 6 bases left in between. CDR1 is SGHDT and CDR2 is YYEEEE in the germline V gene. The CDR3 is 13 amino acids. This CDR3 reads CASSLGIDSPLHF. The CDR3 nucleotides are TGTGCCAGCAGCTTGGGGATCGATTCACCCCTCCACTTT. Variable domain in full (rest from reference TRBV5-6 and TRBJ1-6): DAGVTQSPTHLIKTRGQQVTLRCSPKSGHDTVSWYQQALGQGPQFIFQYYEEEERQRGNFPDRFSGHQFPNYSSELNVNALLLGDSALYLCASSLGIDSPLHFGNGTRLTVT.

This clonotype has a handful of counts. The CDR3 DNA sequence: TGCGCCAGCAGCCCACCTAGCTGGGAGCTGTTTTTT. It encodes CASSPPSWELFF. This chain links TRBV5-1 with TRBJ2-2, with a tentative D call TRBD2 (5 bases). The ends were cut back, 4 bases at V and 9 bases at J, with 10 bases in the middle. CDR1 and CDR2 (germline): SGHRS, YFSETQ. The CDR3 extends over 12 amino acids. Full variable domain (outside the CDR3, taken from reference TRBV5-1 and TRBJ2-2): KAGVTQTPRYLIKTRGQQVTLSCSPISGHRSVSWYQQTPGQGLQFLFEYFSETQRNKGNFPGRFSGRQFSNSRSEMNVSTLELGDSALYLCASSPPSWELFFGEGSRLTVL.

This clonotype was seen once. This chain links TRBV3-1 with TRBJ1-2; 12 bases align to TRBD1. This CDR3 has 21 residues. V trimming: 5 bases; J trimming: 5 bases; junction bases outside the gene matches: 24. Germline CDR1 LGHDT, CDR2 YNNKEL (reference sequence). The CDR3 sequence: CASSAPGTGGAGLLGLYGYTF. CDR3 DNA sequence: TGTGCCAGCAGCGCCCCCGGGACAGGGGGCGCGGGTCTTCTGGGCTTATATGGCTACACCTTC.

In the case of this clonotype: Since a much larger clone is just one base distant, this may be a read error. The chain joins TRBV27 to TRBJ2-1; 9 bases are shared with TRBD2. Near its end, the DNA agrees better with TRBJ2-7, so the J call may be wrong. Germline-derived CDR1 and CDR2 are MNHEY and SMNVEV (reference sequence). This CDR3 is built from 19 residues. The CDR3 DNA follows: TGTGCCAGCAGTACCAGCGCCTCGACTAGCGGTAGCTCCTACAATGAGCAGTACTTC. This gives the protein CASSTSASTSGSSYNEQYF.

The chain joins TRBV19 to TRBJ1-2; maybe TRBD1 (5 bases). Trimming left V 4 bases short and J 2 bases short, with 14 bases between. The germline gives CDR1 LNHDA, CDR2 SQIVND (reference sequence). This CDR3 spans 15 amino acids. CDR3 sequence (DNA): TGTGCCAGTAGTACGACAGCGATTCAGAACTATGGCTACACCTTC. Translating it yields CASSTTAIQNYGYTF.

The sample holds many counts of this clonotype. The rearrangement joins TRBV12-3 or TRBV12-4 to TRBJ1-1; D may be TRBD1 (6 bases). Trimming removed 5 bases from V and 0 bases from J, with 16 bases in between. The CDR3 runs to 16 residues. This CDR3 reads CASSHTPGHMNTEAFF. As DNA, the CDR3 is TGTGCCAGCAGTCACACGCCGGGACACATGAACACTGAAGCTTTCTTT.

This clonotype was recorded at least ten times. The genes are TRBV7-3 and TRBJ2-2; TRBD2 is a possible D gene (5 bases). CDR1 SGHTA and CDR2 FQGTGA come from the germline V gene. With 2 bases removed from V and 0 bases from J, the gap between germline ends came to 7 bases. The CDR3 length is 15 residues. The CDR3 protein is CASSLYGTNTGELFF. The DNA of the CDR3 is TGTGCCAGCAGCTTATACGGGACGAACACCGGGGAGCTGTTTTTT.

The chain couples TRBV12-3 or TRBV12-4 to TRBJ2-1; TRBD2 might be the D (6 bases). There are 13 residues in the CDR3. Deletions cut 6 bases from V and 5 bases from J, with 11 bases between. CDR3 nucleotide sequence: TGTGCCAGCAGGATCAGACTAGACAATGAGCAGTTCTTC. Its protein is CASRIRLDNEQFF.